The rows below give T cell receptor beta chains drawn from one sample of a study of cytomegalovirus exposure and HLA in healthy donors. Clones were read by immunoSEQ multiplex PCR, and TCRdb kept only the in-frame ones, dropping some. This table holds about 150,000 clones, 73% found once. Sequencing was carried out using PBMCs. Receptor source: a woman younger than 30 in good health and CMV-seronegative. The CDR3 runs from the conserved cysteine through the conserved F or W. A D gene is named only where the DNA matches it firmly. Size is stated for part of the rows, as once, few or many counts, or as a class when the clone is expanded.

>-|TRBJ1-2|-|TRBV20-1
CSAGGEGYTF
TGCAGTGCTGGGGGGGAGGGCTACACCTTC
>few|TRBJ1-2|TRBD1|TRBV7-6
CASSPPTTGALQSQGYGYTF
TGTGCCAGCAGCCCCCCCACTACAGGGGCCCTCCAAAGTCAGGGCTATGGCTACACCTTC
>-|TRBJ1-2|-|TRBV7-9
CSSSGGAGSSYGYTF
TGTTCCAGCAGCGGCGGGGCAGGCTCTAGCTATGGCTACACCTTC
>-|TRBJ1-2|-|TRBV11-3
CASSHRDYGYTF
TGTGCCAGCAGCCACAGAGATTATGGCTACACCTTC
>-|TRBJ2-5|TRBD2|TRBV4-3
CASSQNLAGQETQYF
TGCGCCAGCAGCCAAAACCTAGCGGGGCAAGAGACCCAGTACTTC
>-|TRBJ2-5|-|TRBV18
CASSSAPRETQYF
TGTGCCAGCTCGTCCGCTCCCAGGGAGACCCAGTACTTC
>once|TRBJ1-1|-|TRBV18
CASSPNSGGTEAFF
TGTGCCAGCTCACCTAATTCGGGGGGCACTGAAGCTTTCTTT
>once|TRBJ2-1|TRBD2|TRBV10-2
CASTLAGGWNEQFF
TGCGCCAGCACCTTAGCGGGAGGTTGGAATGAGCAGTTCTTC
>-|TRBJ2-6|-|TRBV9
CASSVGGSGASGANVLTF
TGTGCCAGCAGCGTAGGCGGCAGTGGTGCATCTGGGGCCAACGTCCTGACTTTC
>once|TRBJ2-2|-|TRBV18
CASSPPHSGELFF
TGTGCCAGCTCACCACCTCATTCCGGGGAGCTGTTTTTT
>-|TRBJ1-1|-|TRBV2
CAAQKGPGNREAFF
TGTGCCGCCCAAAAGGGTCCGGGAAACCGAGAAGCTTTCTTT
>-|TRBJ1-1|-|TRBV27
CASSFSSTGDTEAFF
TGTGCCAGCAGTTTCTCCTCGACCGGGGACACTGAAGCTTTCTTT
>-|TRBJ1-2|-|TRBV5-6
CASSSPTYGYTF
TGTGCCAGCAGCTCGCCTACGTATGGCTACACCTTC
>-|TRBJ1-2|-|TRBV7-8
CASSAHRTPSPNYGYTF
TGTGCCAGCAGCGCACACCGGACTCCTTCGCCTAACTATGGCTACACCTTC
>-|TRBJ2-3|TRBD1|TRBV7-2
CASSRDSRTDTQYF
TGTGCCAGCAGCCGGGACAGTCGCACAGATACGCAGTATTTT
>few|TRBJ1-1|-|TRBV11-3
CASSLRGIAEAFF
TGTGCCAGCAGCTTAAGAGGGATCGCTGAAGCTTTCTTT
>-|TRBJ1-5|-|TRBV7-6
CASSLAPGVVPQHF
TGTGCCAGCAGCTTAGCTCCAGGTGTAGTGCCCCAGCATTTT
>few|TRBJ2-7|-|TRBV29-1
CSVEERYEQYF
TGCAGCGTTGAAGAGAGGTACGAGCAGTACTTC
>-|TRBJ1-1|-|TRBV5-1
CASSWRGGPGTEAFF
TGCGCCAGCAGCTGGCGCGGGGGCCCTGGAACTGAAGCTTTCTTT
>-|TRBJ2-5|TRBD1|TRBV11-2
CASSLTHGAGGQETQYF
TGTGCCAGCAGCTTAACCCATGGGGCAGGGGGCCAAGAGACCCAGTACTTC